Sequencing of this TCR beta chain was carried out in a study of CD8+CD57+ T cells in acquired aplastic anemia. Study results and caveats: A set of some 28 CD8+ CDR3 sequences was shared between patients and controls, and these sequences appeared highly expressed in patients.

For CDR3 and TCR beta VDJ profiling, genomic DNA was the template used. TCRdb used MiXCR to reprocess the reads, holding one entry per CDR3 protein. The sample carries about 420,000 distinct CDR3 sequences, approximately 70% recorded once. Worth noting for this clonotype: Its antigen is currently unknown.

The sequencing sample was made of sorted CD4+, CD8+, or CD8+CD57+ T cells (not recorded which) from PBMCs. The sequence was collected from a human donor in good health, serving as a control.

CDR3 sequence reads: CASSLRQPGSNSDAFF. The CDR3 DNA sequence: TGTGCCAGCAGCTTAAGACAACCAGGCTCGAACTCCGACGCTTTCTTT. The chain carries TRBV7-2 and TRBJ1-1; no firm D call. Per germline, CDR1 SGHTA and CDR2 FQGNSA. This CDR3 spans 16 amino acids. The V end lost 2 bases, the J end lost 11 bases, and 24 bases lay between the germline ends.